This passage covers 6 T cell receptor beta chains from one sample sequenced in a study of CXCR3-negative and CXCR3-positive naive CD8 T cells. 5' RACE with UMI labels generated the TRB cDNA libraries. TCRdb reprocessed the 5' RACE reads; each CDR3 protein has one entry and no DNA is given. The sample features 100,000 to 150,000 distinct CDR3 sequences, with 0.29% in its top ten. Sequenced sample: naive CXCR3- CD8+ T cells from blood. Stated subset: CD45RO-CCR7+CD27+CD95- naive CD8+ T cells lacking CXCR3 (TNR3-). These receptor sequences come from a human donor in good health. Some clones in this sample may be carry-over from other donors' samples.

The J gene is TRBJ1-3, the V gene TRBV6-6. The CDR3 sequence is 14 residues long. In germline, CDR1 is MNHNY, CDR2 SVGAGI (reference sequence). The CDR3 here is CASSPVGTGNTIYF.

The chain is built from TRBV14 and TRBJ1-2; the D call from TCRdb, TRBD1, cannot be confirmed without DNA. The CDR3 spans 16 residues. The germline V gene has CDR1 SGHDN and CDR2 FVKESK. The CDR3 protein is CASSQGQGRTVYGYTF. Complete variable domain (other parts from reference TRBV14 and TRBJ1-2): EAGVTQFPSHSVIEKGQTVTLRCDPISGHDNLYWYRRVMGKEIKFLLHFVKESKQDESGMPNNRFLAERTGGTYSTLKVQPAELEDSGVYFCASSQGQGRTVYGYTFGSGTRLTVV.

The gene calls are TRBV4-3 and TRBJ1-1. The CDR3 totals 14 residues. The germline V gene encodes CDR1 LGHNA and CDR2 YSLEER. CDR3 region: CASSQDLGDTEAFF.

The rearrangement links TRBV7-2 to TRBJ2-3; checking the TCRdb D call of TRBD1 is not possible without DNA. Germline CDR1 SGHTA, CDR2 FQGNSA. CDR3 size: 12 residues. CDR3 protein: CASSYRADTQYF.

The genes are TRBV7-9 and TRBJ2-7; TCRdb's D call of TRBD1 is untestable without DNA. The CDR3 has 15 amino acids. Germline V lookup: CDR1 SEHNR, CDR2 FQNEAQ (reference sequence). The CDR3 loop reads CASSPRQGYGYEQYF.

The chain joins TRBV12-3 or TRBV12-4 to TRBJ2-1; TCRdb calls TRBD1, which cannot be checked without DNA. The CDR3 has 13 amino acids. CDR3: CASTLTGGNEQLF.